These T cell receptor beta chains were read from a single sample in a study of blood T cell repertoires in COVID-19. The data were produced by immunoSEQ multiplex PCR, yet TCRdb's version contains in-frame clones alone and is incomplete. The sample holds 200,000 to 300,000 clones, 80% to 90% seen once. The sample consisted of PBMCs or T cells enriched from blood (not recorded which). The source is a woman in her 30s with acute COVID-19. CDR3s include the opening cysteine and the closing phenylalanine or tryptophan. A D gene is named only where the DNA matches it firmly. Expanded clones are given a class, and other clones once, few, many or no size at all.

J gene	D gene	clone size	V gene	CDR3 DNA	CDR3 protein
TRBJ1-3	.	.	TRBV5-6	TGTGCCAGCAGCTTTGGCAGAAGCTCTGGAAACACCATATATTTT	CASSFGRSSGNTIYF
TRBJ2-4	.	.	TRBV27	TGTGCCAGCAGTCGCGACAGACTAGCCAAAAACATTCAGTACTTC	CASSRDRLAKNIQYF
TRBJ1-2	.	.	TRBV7-2	TGTGCCAGCAGCCCCGGGTTTGAAGTCTATGGCTACACCTTC	CASSPGFEVYGYTF
TRBJ1-1	.	.	TRBV27	TGTGCCAGCAGATATGTAGGAGGGAACACTGAAGCTTTCTTT	CASRYVGGNTEAFF
TRBJ2-7	.	.	TRBV12-3/TRBV12-4	TGTGCCAGCAGGTCCGGGAACTCCTACGAGCAGTACTTC	CASRSGNSYEQYF
TRBJ2-5	.	.	TRBV6-5	TGTGCCAGCATCTACGGGACCCAGTACTTC	CASIYGTQYF
TRBJ2-3	TRBD2	.	TRBV20-1	TGCAGTGCTAGTCACCAGCGGGGGGGCGGGTACCGAGGTGCGCAGTATTTT	CSASHQRGGGYRGAQYF
TRBJ2-7	.	.	TRBV2	TGTGCCAGCAGAGGATTAACCCCGGGCCTCGGGATCTACGAGCAGTACTTC	CASRGLTPGLGIYEQYF
TRBJ1-5	.	.	TRBV5-1	TGCGCCAGCAGCTTTACAGGCGATCAGCCCCAGCATTTT	CASSFTGDQPQHF
TRBJ1-2	TRBD1	.	TRBV5-1	TGCGCCAGCAGCCGGACAGGGGAACTCCGCTATGGCTACACCTTC	CASSRTGELRYGYTF
TRBJ1-2	.	.	TRBV6-4	TGTGCCAGCAGTGTCCATTCGACAGAAAACTATGGCTACACCTTC	CASSVHSTENYGYTF
TRBJ1-2	TRBD1	.	TRBV7-9	TGTGCCAGCAGCTCCCCAGGGGGTGGCTATGGCTACACCTTC	CASSSPGGGYGYTF
TRBJ2-1	TRBD2	.	TRBV6-4	TGTGCCAGCAGTGCACTAGCGGGGGGGGATGAGCAGTTCTTC	CASSALAGGDEQFF
TRBJ2-3	.	.	TRBV2	TGTGCCAGCAGTGGGGACTCCACAGATACGCAGTATTTT	CASSGDSTDTQYF
TRBJ1-1	TRBD1	.	TRBV6-1	TGTGCCAGCAGTGATAGCGCCACTCTCCGGACAGGGACTGAAGCTTTCTTT	CASSDSATLRTGTEAFF
TRBJ1-2	.	.	TRBV5-4	TGTGCCAGCAGCTTGGGGCCGGGAGATTATGGCTACACCTTC	CASSLGPGDYGYTF
TRBJ2-4	TRBD1	.	TRBV11-2	TGTGCCAGCAGGTTACAGGGGGACGGAAACATTCAGTACTTC	CASRLQGDGNIQYF
TRBJ1-2	TRBD1	.	TRBV5-1	TGCGCCAGCAGCTTGGCCAGGGGGCTGGCTTTAGATGGCTACACCTTC	CASSLARGLALDGYTF
TRBJ2-7	.	.	TRBV29-1	TGCAGCGTTGTTACAGGACACCAAAACGGGTACGAGCAGTACTTC	CSVVTGHQNGYEQYF
TRBJ1-1	.	.	TRBV11-2	TGTGCCAGCAGCCAGCTGACAGGGAACACTGAAGCTTTCTTT	CASSQLTGNTEAFF
TRBJ1-1	.	.	TRBV15	TGTGCCACCAGCAGAGATTTCGAGAGGGATGAAGCTTTCTTT	CATSRDFERDEAFF
TRBJ2-7	TRBD1	.	TRBV7-9	TGTGCCAGCAGCGAGGCCCGCAGGGGGCGAAGGTACGAGCAGTACTTC	CASSEARRGRRYEQYF
TRBJ1-1	TRBD1	few	TRBV5-1	TGCGCCAGCGGTTGGACAGGGAACACTGAAGCTTTCTTT	CASGWTGNTEAFF
TRBJ1-1	.	once	TRBV6-5	TGTGCCAGCAGTTTCCCGCGGGGGGGCGGGGGTGAAGCTTTCTTT	CASSFPRGGGGEAFF
TRBJ2-1	TRBD1	.	TRBV5-4	TGTGCCAGCAGCATCGGACAGGGTGAGGGAAATGAGCAGTTCTTC	CASSIGQGEGNEQFF
TRBJ2-3	.	.	TRBV18	TGTGCCAGCTCACCAGCGGCAGCCAGTTGGCAGTATTTT	CASSPAAASWQYF
TRBJ1-1	.	.	TRBV18	TGTGCCAGTTCCTCCTCCCCGGGGGGAGACACTGAAGCTTTCTTT	CASSSSPGGDTEAFF
TRBJ1-3	.	.	TRBV5-1	TGCGCCAGCAGCTTGGGAGGGCCCCGCGCTGGAAACACCATATATTTT	CASSLGGPRAGNTIYF
TRBJ2-3	TRBD2	few	TRBV4-3	TGCGCCAGCAGCCAAGATCTCGGCGGGGGGCCTACAGATACGCAGTATTTT	CASSQDLGGGPTDTQYF
TRBJ1-2	.	.	TRBV7-9	TGTGCCAGCAGCGGATCCGGGTTGTCCAGCGGCTACACCTTC	CASSGSGLSSGYTF
TRBJ1-1	.	.	TRBV30	TGTGCCTGGAGTGTACGCGGCACTGAAGCTTTCTTT	CAWSVRGTEAFF
TRBJ2-1	TRBD2	.	TRBV5-4	TGTGCCAGCAGCCCGGGCCTAGCGGACCCCTCCTACAATGAGCAGTTCTTC	CASSPGLADPSYNEQFF
TRBJ1-2	TRBD1	.	TRBV6-5	TGTGCCAGTGAGGGGGACAGTCCGGGCTACACCTTC	CASEGDSPGYTF
TRBJ1-5	.	few	TRBV19	TGTGCCAGTAGTATGAATGAGGCCTTCTATCAGCCCCAGCATTTT	CASSMNEAFYQPQHF
TRBJ1-1	.	.	TRBV7-9	TGTGCCAGCAGCTTATGGAGCAACACTGAAGCTTTCTTT	CASSLWSNTEAFF
TRBJ2-7	TRBD2	.	TRBV6-1	TGTGCCAGCAGTGAATCCCTAGCGGGGGGTCAGGACGAGCAGTACTTC	CASSESLAGGQDEQYF
TRBJ1-1	TRBD1	once	TRBV6-5	TGTGCCAGCTCTTCCGGACAGGCGCCCACTGAAGCTTTCTTT	CASSSGQAPTEAFF
TRBJ1-2	.	.	TRBV7-9	TGTGCCAGCAGCTCCCTTGGGAGCCCAGGGGCCCGCGACACCTTC	CASSSLGSPGARDTF
TRBJ2-5	TRBD2	.	TRBV27	TGTGCCAGCACCCGGGGGGGTCAGGTCGGAGAGACCCAGTACTTC	CASTRGGQVGETQYF
TRBJ2-1	.	.	TRBV7-6	TGTGCCAGCAGCTTGAACGAGATAAGCGAGCAGTTCTTC	CASSLNEISEQFF
TRBJ2-2	.	.	TRBV4-3	TGCGCCAGCAGCCAAGATAGTTCCCAGGCGAACACCGGGGAGCTGTTTTTT	CASSQDSSQANTGELFF
TRBJ1-1	.	.	TRBV6-2/TRBV6-3	TGTGCCAGCAGTCCGGGAGGAGGCGAAGCTTTCTTT	CASSPGGGEAFF
TRBJ2-1	TRBD2	.	TRBV11-3	TGTGCCAGCAGCTTAAGCGGGGTATACAATGAGCAGTTCTTC	CASSLSGVYNEQFF
TRBJ1-4	.	.	TRBV19	TGTGCCAGTAGTCCCTACAGTGCAACTAATGAAAAACTGTTTTTT	CASSPYSATNEKLFF
TRBJ1-3	TRBD1	few	TRBV5-6	TGTGCCAGCAGCTCAGGACAGGGTTCCTCTGGAAACACCATATATTTT	CASSSGQGSSGNTIYF
TRBJ2-1	.	.	TRBV3-1/TRBV3-2	TGTGCCAGCAGCCAAGACCTAGCGTCTTACAATGAGCAGTTCTTC	CASSQDLASYNEQFF